Presented here are 3 T cell receptor beta chains from one specimen sequenced in a study of post-analysis software for immune sequencing data. These receptors' targets are unknown. Sequencing libraries made from TCR beta cDNA carried unique molecular identifiers. One entry per CDR3 protein results from TCRdb running MiXCR on the PCR reads. Seen here are hundreds of thousands of distinct CDR3 sequences, roughly 36% observed once, and the top ten hold around an eighth. General study findings and limits: Patients had higher frequencies than controls of roughly 5 TRBV segments, including TRBV5-6, TRBV5-1 and TRBV20-1.

The specimen was blood. The receptors come from a girl between 5 and 17 years old with multiple sclerosis.

This clonotype has a handful of counts. The chain employs TRBV30 and TRBJ2-3; D may be TRBD1 (5 bases). Germline CDR1 reads GTSNPN; CDR2 reads SVGIG (reference sequence). V was shortened by 4 bases and J by 0 bases, with 8 bases between the two germline ends. This CDR3 is 13 amino acids long. This CDR3 reads CAWKGFSTDTQYF. The CDR3 DNA reads TGTGCCTGGAAGGGGTTCAGCACAGATACGCAGTATTTT.

V usage is TRBV12-3 or TRBV12-4 and J usage is TRBJ2-2, with TRBD1 matching 10 bases. This CDR3 region has 15 residues. V lost 6 bases and J lost 6; bases outside the gene matches: 7. The CDR3 DNA reads as TGTGCCAGCAGGTCCGGGACAGGGGCCGCCGGGGAGCTGTTTTTT. It encodes CASRSGTGAAGELFF.

The CDR3 spells CASSLKWSRTGGETQYF. The CDR3 DNA follows: TGTGCCAGCAGCTTAAAATGGTCGAGGACAGGAGGAGAGACCCAGTACTTC. The chain is built from TRBV11-1 and TRBJ2-5; the match to TRBD1 covers 7 bases. The CDR3 totals 17 residues. The trim removed 2 bases at V and 4 bases at J, leaving 13 bases unmatched. Germline V gives CDR1 SGHAT, CDR2 FQDESV (reference sequence).